This T cell receptor (beta chain) was documented in a study of CXCR3-negative and CXCR3-positive naive CD8 T cells. Study findings and constraints: TRBV-TRBJ usage was similar across naive CXCR3 subsets but distinct in memory cells. Relative to memory CD8+ cells, whose diversity was much lower, both naive subsets had comparably high diversity. The TRB CDR3s that CXCR3-positive naive cells carried were more hydrophobic than those of CXCR3-negative naive cells.

Germline loops: CDR1 LNHDA, CDR2 SQIVND (reference sequence). The CDR3 sequence is 13 residues long. 5' RACE with UMI labels generated the TRB cDNA libraries. No DNA is given; TCRdb re-called the 5' RACE reads and lists each CDR3 protein once. Its listing shows approximately 88,000 distinct CDR3 sequences. Naive CD8+ T cells had a CD45RO-CCR7+CD27+CD95- phenotype. On this clonotype: Its target is not known.

The receptor was derived from a human donor in good health. Some clones in this sample may be carry-over from other donors' samples. Sequencing was performed on naive CXCR3+ CD8+ T cells from blood. Subset indicated: CD45RO-CCR7+CD27+CD95- naive CD8+ T cells expressing CXCR3 (TNR3+). The chain recombines TRBV19 with TRBJ1-1. CDR3 sequence: CASSIGVNTEAFF. The full variable domain, with the rest looked up from reference TRBV19 and TRBJ1-1, is DGGITQSPKYLFRKEGQNVTLSCEQNLNHDAMYWYRQDPGQGLRLIYYSQIVNDFQKGDIAEGYSVSREKKESFPLTVTSAQKNPTAFYLCASSIGVNTEAFFGQGTRLTVV.